This T cell receptor beta chain was identified in a study of blood T cell repertoires in COVID-19 (dated by TCRdb to 2018 to 2021). Regarding the study in general: Samples from collaborators originated in the United States, Italy and Spain and spanned both the acute and convalescent phases of COVID-19. The prospective study material was composed of cDNA or gDNA derived from T cells, B-cell-depleted T cells, or PBMCs. Nearly every sample came with metadata listing a de-identified subject ID, COVID-19 status, age in years and sex. Samples came from the ongoing ImmuneRACE study (first 160 participants) plus 1,254 subjects from 6 global collaborators. The repertoires were released in a freely available public database intended as a resource for research on the immune response to SARS-CoV-2. Where available, HLA class I and class II types were taken from metadata supplied by the sample provider and were not determined by assay-based typing. Deeply sampled blood TCRbeta repertoires from subjects exposed to, actively infected with, or recovered from COVID-19 were included in the dataset. The study at large found these results: The quantity of clinical and demographic metadata differed by source and by participant and was supplied without curation.

Between the V and J ends, shortened by 2 bases and 5 bases respectively, the junction contains 10 bases. In the germline V gene, CDR1 corresponds to SGHRS and CDR2 to YFSETQ. The CDR3 has 14 amino acids, counting the end cysteine and phenylalanine. Only the CDR3 portion is preserved as DNA: 42 bases, with reading frame beginning at the first base. About this clone: Its antigen is unknown. No base quality information exists; no much larger clone differs at one position. Other DNA sequences in this sample translate to the same CDR3.

TCRbeta CDR3 regions were amplified from genomic DNA using the immunoSEQ Assay, a bias-controlled multiplex PCR. Regarding the original processing steps: Nucleated cell counts per sample were estimated from amplification of reference gene primers within the assay. To quantify the absolute abundance of each unique TCRbeta CDR3 rearrangement, sequence reads were collapsed and filtered. For each sample, productive Simpson clonality was calculated as the square root of Simpson's diversity index across productive rearrangements. Imported from immuneACCESS, the table was reduced by TCRdb to in-frame sequences with V and J called. These copies leave out some clones; in studies compared against another copy, an unresolved V gene accounts for under half, and the cause of the remainder is not known. That table gives V, J and clone size, and the DNA gave D and trimming. This sample gives 250,000 to 300,000 clones in total; 88% of them show up just once. Approximately 10% of the sample is in the top ten clones.

One collaborating source in Seattle enrolled patients during active infection and followed them longitudinally through the course of disease. Whole blood was collected in K2EDTA tubes by collaborating institutions according to the institutions' own protocols. For TCRbeta analysis, collaborator samples were shipped as frozen whole blood, as isolated PBMCs, or as DNA extracted from either sample type. Source material: peripheral blood. This receptor was identified in a woman aged 25-40 years with COVID-19, enrolled during active disease. The chain employs TRBV5-1 and TRBJ2-2; the D gene is perhaps TRBD1, on 6 matching bases. CDR3 protein: CASSLGQGTGELFF. The base sequence is TGCGCCAGCAGCTTAGGGCAGGGGACCGGGGAGCTGTTTTTT.